The 26 T cell receptor beta chains below all came from one sample that was sequenced in a study of blood T cells in healthy people across ages. Together with a sample-barcoded 5' primer, a J-beta primer mix was included in a second PCR lasting about 7 to 12 cycles. A single record per CDR3 protein comes from TCRdb applying MiXCR to the 5' RACE reads. The sample lists about 1.4 million distinct CDR3 sequences; 55% to 75% were seen once. Sequencing was done on a sample of blood. These receptors originate from a young man in good health.

This clonotype was observed a few times. The chain couples TRBV25-1 to TRBJ2-6, with D hard to call. The CDR3 runs to 16 residues. The germline V gene encodes CDR1 MGHDK and CDR2 SYGVNS. Trimming left V 5 bases short and J 4 bases short, with 15 bases between. CDR3 nucleotide sequence: TGTGCCAGCAGTCCTAGTAATAGTCCCGGGGCCAACGTCCTGACTTTC. This sequence encodes CASSPSNSPGANVLTF.

This chain joins TRBV29-1 and TRBJ2-7; 9 bases fit TRBD1. CDR1 SQVTM and CDR2 ANQGSEA come from the germline V gene. This CDR3 has 12 residues. V trimming: 8 bases; J trimming: 3 bases; junction bases outside the gene matches: 5. In DNA, the CDR3 is TGCAGCTACAGGACAGGGGTCTACGAGCAGTACTTC. Encoded protein: CSYRTGVYEQYF.

This clonotype was counted between two and nine times. CDR3 sequence: CATSRHVVDGYYGYTF. CDR3 bases: TGTGCCACCAGCAGACATGTAGTGGACGGATACTATGGCTACACCTTC. The rearrangement joins TRBV15 to TRBJ1-2, with D hard to call. V dropped 2 bases and J dropped 3 bases, with 16 bases sitting between them. This CDR3 contains 16 residues. CDR1 is LNHNV and CDR2 is YYDKDF in the germline V gene (reference sequence).

This clonotype was recorded a few times. This rearrangement joins TRBV27 to TRBJ2-6; possibly TRBD1 for D (5 bases). Germline V gene sequence: CDR1 MNHEY, CDR2 SMNVEV (reference sequence). V was clipped by 6 bases and J by 2 bases, with 17 bases between them. The CDR3 spans 17 residues. CDR3 DNA sequence: TGTGCCAGCAGCAGCAGGGTCTTTTCTCCTGGGGCCAACGTCCTGACTTTC. The encoded protein is CASSSRVFSPGANVLTF. Drawing the rest from reference TRBV27 and TRBJ2-6, the complete variable domain is EAQVTQNPRYLITVTGKKLTVTCSQNMNHEYMSWYRQDPGLGLRQIYYSMNVEVTDKGDVPEGYKVSRKEKRNFPLILESPSPNQTSLYFCASSSRVFSPGANVLTFGAGSRLTVL.

The chain joins TRBV20-1 to TRBJ2-1; D ambiguous. The J call may be faulty, since TRBJ2-7 better matches the DNA end. The V gene's germline CDR1 is DFQATT and CDR2 SNEGSKA (reference sequence). There are 13 residues in the CDR3. The CDR3 sequence is CSAREPTYNEQYF. DNA for the CDR3: TGCAGTGCTAGGGAACCAACCTACAATGAGCAGTACTTC.

The chain combines TRBV20-1 with TRBJ2-7; no definite D call. Per germline, CDR1 DFQATT and CDR2 SNEGSKA (reference sequence). V lost 0 bases and J 6 bases, leaving 6 bases between the germline ends. The CDR3 runs 11 residues. Here the CDR3 DNA reads TGCAGTGCTAGAGAGTCGCCCGAGCAGTACTTC. Translated, it gives CSARESPEQYF.

This chain connects TRBV11-2 to TRBJ1-6; a weak D match, TRBD1 (6 bases). Germline values: CDR1 SGHAT, CDR2 FQNNGV. CDR3 length: 16 amino acids. V was pared by 5 bases and J by 3 bases, with 14 bases between. The CDR3, as DNA: TGTGCCAGCAGCCCCGGGACAACCGTCTATAATTCACCCCTCCACTTT. It codes for CASSPGTTVYNSPLHF.

On this clonotype: An end of the junction does not agree with germline; a read error may underlie this. The gene calls are TRBV29-1 and TRBJ2-1; 8 bases are shared with TRBD2. CDR3 size: 16 residues. Looked up from germline, CDR1 is SQVTM and CDR2 is ANQGSEA. The CDR3: CSVATVSGLGYYEQFF. In nucleotides, the CDR3 is TGCAGCGTCGCCACCGTATCGGGACTAGGCTACTATGAGCAGTTCTTC.

The CDR3 loop is CASSVWSIIVGTVIYSNQPQHF. DNA of the CDR3: TGTGCCAGCAGCGTATGGTCCATAATTGTCGGGACAGTAATATATAGCAATCAGCCCCAGCATTTT. The chain combines TRBV9 with TRBJ1-5; 7 nucleotides align to TRBD1. The germline V gene has CDR1 SGDLS and CDR2 YYNGEE. The CDR3 is made up of 22 amino acids. V lost 1 base and J lost 0; bases outside the gene matches: 22.

The genes are TRBV25-1 and TRBJ1-1; D not certain. This CDR3 contains 14 residues. The V gene lost 3 bases and the J gene lost 5 bases, with 13 bases spanning the gap. Germline CDR1 and CDR2: MGHDK and SYGVNS. The CDR3 DNA reads as TGTGCCAGCAGTGACCCCTGGGCACGGACTGAAGCTTTCTTT. It encodes CASSDPWARTEAFF.

This clonotype was counted a single time. The chain combines TRBV6-1 with TRBJ1-2; D uncertain. The length of the CDR3 is 14 residues. Germline V gene data show CDR1 as MNHNS and CDR2 as SASEGT. The V gene lost 2 bases and the J gene lost 7 bases, with 14 bases spanning the gap. This chain's CDR3 is CASSEISPRPGYTF. DNA for the CDR3: TGTGCCAGCAGTGAAATAAGCCCCCGACCTGGCTACACCTTC.

This clonotype was counted once. This chain links TRBV6-2 or TRBV6-3 with TRBJ2-7; 7 bases align to TRBD2. With 6 bases clipped from V and 5 bases from J, the junction kept 16 bases outside the gene matches. The CDR3 has 16 residues. Germline V gene data show CDR1 as MNHEY and CDR2 as SVGEGT. The DNA for the CDR3 is TGTGCCAGCAGGACCTACTCGACTAGCCCTGAGAACGAGCAGTACTTC. Translated, it gives CASRTYSTSPENEQYF.

This clonotype was observed a few times. The rearrangement uses TRBV4-3 and TRBJ2-7, with unresolved D. CDR1 is LGHNA and CDR2 is YSLEER in the germline V gene. Deletions cut 5 bases from V and 2 bases from J, with 13 bases between. This CDR3 has 14 residues. CDR3 DNA sequence: TGCGCCAGCAGCGTAGAGGTGGCTGCCTACGAGCAGTACTTC. Protein sequence: CASSVEVAAYEQYF.

The chain uses TRBV7-9 and TRBJ2-2; D uncertain. Trimming removed 7 bases at V and 5 bases at J, with 11 bases between. The germline V gene encodes CDR1 SEHNR and CDR2 FQNEAQ (reference sequence). The CDR3 runs to 13 residues. DNA of the CDR3: TGTGCCAGCACAAGGGCAGTTACCGGGGAGCTGTTTTTT. This encodes CASTRAVTGELFF. Full variable domain (remainder filled in from reference TRBV7-9 and TRBJ2-2): DTGVSQNPRHKITKRGQNVTFRCDPISEHNRLYWYRQTLGQGPEFLTYFQNEAQLEKSRLLSDRFSAERPKGSFSTLEIQRTEQGDSAMYLCASTRAVTGELFFGEGSRLTVL.

CDR3 amino acids: CASRQGTPYEQYF. In DNA form, the CDR3 reads TGTGCCAGCAGGCAGGGGACCCCCTACGAGCAGTACTTC. The rearrangement links TRBV11-2 to TRBJ2-7; D is perhaps TRBD1 (6 bases). Trimming removed 6 bases at V and 2 bases at J, with 11 bases between. Per the germline V gene, CDR1 is SGHAT and CDR2 is FQNNGV. CDR3 length equals 13 residues.

V gene TRBV4-3 combines with J gene TRBJ2-3; 14 nucleotides align to TRBD2. Trimming removed 4 bases from V and 6 bases from J; junction bases left unmatched: 9. This CDR3 comprises 17 residues. CDR1 and CDR2 (germline): LGHNA, YSLEER. The CDR3 is CASSLETSGGASDTQYF. The DNA for the CDR3 is TGCGCCAGCAGCCTAGAGACTAGCGGGGGGGCCTCGGATACGCAGTATTTT.

In the case of this clonotype: The junction does not match germline at one end; this may be a read error. This sequence joins TRBV7-2 and TRBJ1-2; a weak D match, TRBD1 (6 bases). The CDR3 loop spans 13 amino acids. Germline-derived CDR1 and CDR2 are SGHTA and FQGNSA. CDR3 residues: CAGSLQGTYGYTF. CDR3 in DNA: TGTGCCGGCAGCTTGCAGGGGACCTATGGCTACACCTTC. Together with reference TRBV7-2 and TRBJ1-2, the CDR3 gives the full variable domain: GAGVSQSPSNKVTEKGKDVELRCDPISGHTALYWYRQSLGQGLEFLIYFQGNSAPDKSGLPSDRFSAERTGGSVSTLTIQRTQQEDSAVYLCAGSLQGTYGYTFGSGTRLTVV.

This clonotype was found a few times. This chain connects TRBV7-2 to TRBJ2-4; D is uncertain. Germline V gene lookup returns CDR1 SGHTA and CDR2 FQGNSA. V was pared by 0 bases and J by 6 bases, with 12 bases between. The CDR3 is 15 amino acids. CDR3 sequence: CASSLAITSLNIQYF. The CDR3 DNA is TGTGCCAGCAGCTTAGCGATTACGAGTTTAAACATTCAGTACTTC.

The V call is TRBV12-3 or TRBV12-4, the J call TRBJ2-1; 9 nucleotides align to TRBD1. The CDR3 runs 15 residues. After removal of 7 bases from V and 0 bases from J, the junction contained 4 bases not matched to a gene. The CDR3 loop is CASTGQGSSYNEQFF. CDR3 bases: TGTGCCAGCACCGGACAGGGGAGCTCCTACAATGAGCAGTTCTTC.

This sequence joins TRBV20-1 and TRBJ1-2; D is perhaps TRBD1 (6 bases). CDR1 is DFQATT, CDR2 SNEGSKA, per germline (reference sequence). This CDR3 region has 13 residues. Trimming left V 0 bases short and J 7 bases short, with 12 bases between. CDR3 loop: CSARDNFRGGYTF. The CDR3 bases are TGCAGTGCTAGAGATAATTTCAGGGGTGGCTACACCTTC.

The CDR3 is CATSIVYTGELFF. CDR3 sequence (DNA): TGTGCCACCAGCATTGTCTACACCGGGGAGCTGTTTTTT. The chain links TRBV15 to TRBJ2-2; no firm D call. CDR3 length: 13 amino acids. Trimming left V 4 bases short and J 3 bases short, with 6 bases between. Germline V gives CDR1 LNHNV, CDR2 YYDKDF (reference sequence).

The chain employs TRBV3-1 and TRBJ2-1; D perhaps matches TRBD2 (5 bases). This CDR3 is built from 14 residues. CDR1 is LGHDT, CDR2 YNNKEL, per germline (reference sequence). V lost 3 bases to trimming and J lost 9 bases, with 15 bases between them. CDR3 in DNA: TGTGCCAGCAGCCAGAGTAGCGCGGCGTTTGAGCAGTTCTTC. Protein sequence: CASSQSSAAFEQFF.

This clonotype has only a few counts. The chain has TRBV29-1 and TRBJ1-4, with D hard to call. Germline CDR1 SQVTM, CDR2 ANQGSEA. The length of the CDR3 is 11 residues. V was cut by 3 bases and J by 9 bases, with 8 bases left in between. In DNA, the CDR3 is TGCAGCGTTGAGAGAGGGAAAAAACTGTTTTTT. Translating it yields CSVERGKKLFF.

This clonotype was observed a handful of times. The chain combines TRBV12-3 or TRBV12-4 with TRBJ2-1, with D possibly TRBD2 on 6 matching bases. Trimming took off 3 bases at V and 0 bases at J, with 18 bases between the two ends. The CDR3 covers 18 residues. The CDR3 DNA sequence: TGTGCCAGCAGTTTGGCAAGAGGGTTCGGGAGCTCCTACAATGAGCAGTTCTTC. It specifies CASSLARGFGSSYNEQFF.

This chain links TRBV7-9 with TRBJ2-3; D is unresolved. Germline CDR1 and CDR2: SEHNR and FQNEAQ (reference sequence). The CDR3 is 14 residues long. The V end lost 0 bases, the J end lost 6 bases, and 10 bases lay between the germline ends. This CDR3 is CASSLAPAPDTQYF. The CDR3 DNA follows: TGTGCCAGCAGCTTAGCCCCTGCGCCGGATACGCAGTATTTT.

This chain links TRBV14 with TRBJ2-7; D perhaps matches TRBD1 (5 bases). Germline V gene sequence: CDR1 SGHDN, CDR2 FVKESK. V lost 1 base, J lost 8 bases, and 24 bases lay in between. There are 17 residues in the CDR3. This CDR3 is CASSQGCWQGKTVKQYF. The CDR3 nucleotides read TGTGCCAGCAGCCAAGGCTGCTGGCAGGGAAAGACGGTTAAGCAGTACTTC.